Each of the 3 T cell receptor beta chains below was sequenced from the same sample in a study of T cells expressing NK-cell markers (dated by TCRdb to the early 2020s). Libraries were prepared through 5' RACE. Sequencer: Illumina HiSeq 2000. TCRdb reprocessed the public reads and reports one entry per CDR3 protein sequence, without DNA. The sample table on file contains 300,000 to 450,000 distinct CDR3 sequences. The ten most abundant clones make up about 5.2% of the sample. The sequenced sample consisted of blood T cells: a sorted CD56 or NKG2C T cell subset, CD4+ or CD8+ T cells, or bulk PBMC T cells (not recorded which). All receptors come from a man aged 18 to 69 in good health.

The genes are TRBV5-6 and TRBJ1-3; TCRdb gives TRBD1 as the D gene, but with no DNA this cannot be confirmed. The CDR3 contains 17 residues. CDR1 and CDR2 from the germline V gene are SGHDT and YYEEEE. The CDR3 spells CASSFVGQGRSGNTIYF.

The rearrangement joins TRBV5-1 to TRBJ2-5; TCRdb picks TRBD2, but there is no DNA to check that call. Germline assignment: CDR1 SGHRS and CDR2 YFSETQ. The CDR3 runs 14 residues. The CDR3 sequence is CASRKLAGQETQYF.

The CDR3 is CASSRDRLSSYEQYF. This sequence joins TRBV5-1 and TRBJ2-7; checking the TCRdb D call of TRBD1 is not possible without DNA. The CDR3 consists of 15 residues. CDR1 SGHRS and CDR2 YFSETQ come from the germline V gene.